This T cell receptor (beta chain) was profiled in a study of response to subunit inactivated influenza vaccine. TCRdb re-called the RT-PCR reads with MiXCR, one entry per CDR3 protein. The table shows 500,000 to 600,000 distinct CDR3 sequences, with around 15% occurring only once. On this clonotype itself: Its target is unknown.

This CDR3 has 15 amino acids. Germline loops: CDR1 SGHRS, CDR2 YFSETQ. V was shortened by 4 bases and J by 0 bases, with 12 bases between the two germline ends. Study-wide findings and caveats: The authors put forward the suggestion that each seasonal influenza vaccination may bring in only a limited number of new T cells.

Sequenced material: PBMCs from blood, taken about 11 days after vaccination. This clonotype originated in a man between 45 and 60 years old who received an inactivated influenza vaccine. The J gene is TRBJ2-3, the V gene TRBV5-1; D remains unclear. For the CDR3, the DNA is TGCGCCAGCAGCCCCCCGGTGCGTAGCACAGATACGCAGTATTTT. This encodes CASSPPVRSTDTQYF.